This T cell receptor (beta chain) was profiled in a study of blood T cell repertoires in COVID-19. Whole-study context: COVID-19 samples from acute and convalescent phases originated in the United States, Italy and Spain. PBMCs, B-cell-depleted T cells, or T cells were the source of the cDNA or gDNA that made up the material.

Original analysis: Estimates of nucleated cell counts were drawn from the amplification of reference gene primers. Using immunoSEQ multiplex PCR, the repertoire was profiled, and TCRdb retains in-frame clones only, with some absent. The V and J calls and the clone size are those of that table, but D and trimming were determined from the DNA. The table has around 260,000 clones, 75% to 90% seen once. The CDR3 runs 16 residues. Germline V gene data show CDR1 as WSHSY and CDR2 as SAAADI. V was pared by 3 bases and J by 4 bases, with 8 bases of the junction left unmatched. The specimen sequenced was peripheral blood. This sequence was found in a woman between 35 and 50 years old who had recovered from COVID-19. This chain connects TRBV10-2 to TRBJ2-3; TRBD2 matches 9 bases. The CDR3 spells CASSDVGSGSPDTQYF. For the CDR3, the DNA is TGCGCCAGCAGTGACGTGGGTAGCGGGAGCCCAGATACGCAGTATTTT.